The next 5 T cell receptor beta chains were all read from a single sample in a study of shared clonotypes between healthy human individuals. Clones were sequenced by immunoSEQ multiplex PCR, and TCRdb holds only the in-frame ones, with some missing. The table lists about 2.1 million clones, roughly 91% of them singletons. Only CD45RO-negative cells positively selected for CCR7 counted as naive CD8 cells, so terminally differentiated effector memory CD45RA+ cells were excluded. Sequencing was done on a sample of naive CD8+ T cells from PBMCs. Receptors originate from a man between 18 and 29 years old in good health. Some clones in this sample may be carry-over from other donors' samples.

The rearrangement joins TRBV7-9 to TRBJ2-6; a weak D match, TRBD2 (5 bases). Trimming took off 5 bases at V and 3 bases at J, with 14 bases between the two ends. This CDR3 has 16 amino acids. CDR1 is SEHNR, CDR2 FQNEAQ, per germline (reference sequence). The CDR3 here is CASSPSPGSGANVLTF. DNA of the CDR3: TGTGCCAGCAGCCCTAGCCCGGGGAGTGGGGCCAACGTCCTGACTTTC. Based on the CDR3 plus reference TRBV7-9 and TRBJ2-6, the full variable domain is DTGVSQNPRHKITKRGQNVTFRCDPISEHNRLYWYRQTLGQGPEFLTYFQNEAQLEKSRLLSDRFSAERPKGSFSTLEIQRTEQGDSAMYLCASSPSPGSGANVLTFGAGSRLTVL.

As for this clone: This same CDR3 is encoded by further DNA sequences in the sample. The chain couples TRBV19 to TRBJ1-1; D call uncertain. Germline CDR1 and CDR2: LNHDA and SQIVND (reference sequence). The CDR3 has 13 residues. Trimming cost V 1 base and J 2 bases, with 5 bases left between them. The CDR3 DNA reads TGTGCCAGTAGTATAGCTGAAAACACTGAAGCTTTCTTT. Encoded protein: CASSIAENTEAFF.

This sequence joins TRBV9 and TRBJ2-5, with 9 nucleotides matching TRBD1. J gave up 5 bases and V 3 bases, and 8 bases lay outside the gene matches. CDR1 and CDR2 (germline): SGDLS, YYNGEE. This CDR3 is 15 amino acids long. The CDR3 here is CASSADRGTGETQYF. CDR3 coding DNA: TGTGCCAGCAGCGCCGACAGGGGGACGGGGGAGACCCAGTACTTC.

This sequence joins TRBV25-1 and TRBJ2-2, with 10 bases matching TRBD1. From germline, CDR1 is MGHDK and CDR2 SYGVNS. Germline trimming cut 7 bases from V and 6 bases from J; bases unmatched to any gene: 5. The CDR3 covers 14 residues. CDR3 nucleotides: TGTGCCAGCAACGGGGGGACAGGGGCCGGGGAGCTGTTTTTT. It translates to CASNGGTGAGELFF.

A word on this clone: The sample carries other DNA sequences with the same CDR3. The chain carries TRBV11-3 and TRBJ2-7, with D unresolved. The CDR3 consists of 13 residues. Per the germline V gene, CDR1 is SGHNT and CDR2 is YENEEA. V was trimmed by 1 base and J by 3 bases, leaving 7 bases between them. CDR3 nucleotide sequence: TGTGCCAGCAGCTTAGGACCGAACTACGAGCAGTACTTC. Encoded protein: CASSLGPNYEQYF.